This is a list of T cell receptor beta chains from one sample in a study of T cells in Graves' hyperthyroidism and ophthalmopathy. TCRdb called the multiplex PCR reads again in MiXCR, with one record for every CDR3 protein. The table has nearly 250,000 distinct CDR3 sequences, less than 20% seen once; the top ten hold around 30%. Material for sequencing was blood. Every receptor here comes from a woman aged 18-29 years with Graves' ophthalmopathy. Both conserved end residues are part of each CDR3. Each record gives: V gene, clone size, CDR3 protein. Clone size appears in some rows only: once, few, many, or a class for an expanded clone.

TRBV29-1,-,CSGFISNYGYTF
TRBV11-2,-,CASSLAQGAQYF
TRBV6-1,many,CASSPSRRLSFEKLFF
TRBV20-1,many,CSARPGTGANQETQYF
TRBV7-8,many,CASRPRTGWGGYTF
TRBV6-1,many,CASGTSGGSDTQYF
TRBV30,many,CAWSLRQGDTEAFF
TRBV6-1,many,CATRAGPTPYEQYF
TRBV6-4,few,CASSVQWSSYNEQFF
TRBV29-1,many,CSAGQGYQETQYF
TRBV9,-,CASSVGSSHVGETQYF
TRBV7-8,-,CASSLEASGTDTQYF
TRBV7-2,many,CASSLTRLSSPLHF
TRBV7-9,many,CASSLQRGSGANVLTF
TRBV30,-,CAWTTGSEQYF
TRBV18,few,CASSPPSRGSNGELFF
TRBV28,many,CASSLLGSHYEQYF
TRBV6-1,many,CASSYARSPEGYTF
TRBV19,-,CASSGRPSYEQYF
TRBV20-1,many,CSATTTFMNTEAFF
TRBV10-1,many,CASISNQPQHF
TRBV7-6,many,CASSLATGSSYNEQFF
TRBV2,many,CASSAGQGAAISSYNEQFF
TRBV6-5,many,CASSYSVGNTEAFF
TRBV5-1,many,CASSFGAGPRETQYF
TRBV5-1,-,CASSAERGMNTEAFF
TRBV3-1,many,CASSQDGRGVEKLFF
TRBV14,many,CASSPRPGLGQETQYF
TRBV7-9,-,CASSPRRGSNNEQFF
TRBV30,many,CAWSFRGGQETQYF
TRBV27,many,CASRLGGRTEAFF
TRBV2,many,CASRAGGRNEQYF
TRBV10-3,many,CAISDRDMNTEAFF
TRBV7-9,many,CASSVRTVEAFF
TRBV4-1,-,CASSQGRGGSPNEQFF
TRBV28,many,CASSEGGGNTIYF
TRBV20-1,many,CSFPRPRSYEQYF
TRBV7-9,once,CASSLEGTSGSITDTQYF
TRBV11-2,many,CASSPLMGQTYEQYF
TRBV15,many,CATSKDGSSNQPQHF
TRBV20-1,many,CSARGVQGGTDTQYF
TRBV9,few,CASSVGGQGKGNTIYF
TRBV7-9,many,CASSYSTGVNTEAFF
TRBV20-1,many,CSARDSNQPQHF
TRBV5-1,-,CASTSDSPRGGYTF
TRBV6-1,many,CASGKGSSNQPQHF